Each of the 18 T cell receptor beta chains below was sequenced from the same sample in a study of metastatic and nonmetastatic thyroid tumors. TCRdb re-analyzed the PCR reads using MiXCR. The sample consists of about 24,000 clones, 19% of them appearing once. There were no patients who had received any treatment before thyroid surgery. Sequencing input: blood. The receptors originated from a male donor with papillary thyroid cancer or a benign thyroid nodule (not recorded which). Some clones in this sample may be carry-over from other donors' samples.

This clone was recorded many times. Germline is not matched at one junction end, which may reflect a read error. The V gene is TRBV9, the J gene TRBJ2-7; TRBD2 matches at 7 bases. Germline values: CDR1 SGDLS, CDR2 YYNGEE. This CDR3 region has 15 residues. CDR3 DNA sequence: TGTGCCAGCAGCAGCGGGACGGGCCGGGCCTACGAGCAGTGCTTC. Amino acids: CASSSGTGRAYEQCF.

This clone has more than one count but fewer than ten. The chain links TRBV10-2 to TRBJ2-1; no clear D. Germline CDR1 reads WSHSY; CDR2 reads SAAADI. This CDR3 region has 12 residues. Deletions cut 7 bases from V and 9 bases from J, with 13 bases between. DNA for the CDR3: TGCGCCAGCATCCGAAGTGGCGGTGAGCAGTTCTTC. Its protein product is CASIRSGGEQFF.

This clone is classed as medium-sized. A read error may produce the germline difference seen at one junction end. The rearrangement links TRBV19 to TRBJ1-6; 7 bases fit TRBD1. The CDR3 is made up of 10 amino acids. CDR1 and CDR2 (germline): LNHDA, SQIVND (reference sequence). Here the CDR3 DNA reads TGTGCCAGCCCGGGGGATCAGGGGGGCTTT. It is translated as CASPGDQGGF.

In this sample, this clone turned up many times. The chain joins TRBV19 to TRBJ1-1, with TRBD1 identical over 7 bases. The germline CDR1 and CDR2 sequences are LNHDA and SQIVND (reference sequence). The V gene end was trimmed by 6 bases and the J gene end by 0 bases; junction bases not matched to a gene: 10. This CDR3 is built from 16 residues. The CDR3, as DNA: TGTGCCAGTAGAAGGGACAGCAGATACATGAACACTGAAGCTTTCTTT. Translated: CASRRDSRYMNTEAFF.

This clone appeared many times. This chain uses TRBV7-9 with TRBJ2-7, with TRBD1 matching over 9 bases. The ends lost 4 bases at V and 2 bases at J; junction bases unmatched: 3. The CDR3 spans 14 residues. Germline assignment: CDR1 SEHNR and CDR2 FQNEAQ (reference sequence). In DNA, the CDR3 is TGTGCCAGCAGCTCGGGGACAGGGCCCTACGAGCAGTACTTC. Translating gives CASSSGTGPYEQYF.

The chain joins TRBV20-1 to TRBJ1-3; no firm D call. Germline CDR1 is DFQATT and CDR2 is SNEGSKA (reference sequence). CDR3 length equals 14 residues. V was shortened by 6 bases and J by 2 bases, with 14 bases between the two germline ends. CDR3 amino acids: CSAPADPAGNTIYF. Here the CDR3 DNA reads TGCAGTGCCCCTGCGGACCCTGCTGGAAACACCATATATTTT.

This clone has ten or more counts. The chain has TRBV6-1 and TRBJ2-7; D possibly corresponds to TRBD1 (6 bases). The germline V gene has CDR1 MNHNS and CDR2 SASEGT. V shed 4 bases and J shed 1 base, with 8 bases lying between them. The CDR3 runs to 13 residues. This CDR3 reads CASSAQGSYEQYF. As DNA, the CDR3 is TGTGCCAGCAGTGCACAGGGTTCCTACGAGCAGTACTTC.

This clone was detected many times. The chain recombines TRBV4-1 with TRBJ2-7, with D possibly being TRBD2 (5 bases). The CDR3 extends over 13 amino acids. The germline CDR1 and CDR2 sequences are MGHRA and YSYEKL. The V end lost 1 base, the J end lost 13 bases, and 17 bases lay between the germline ends. CDR3 nucleotides: TGCGCCAGCAGCCAAGTTCTAGCCTCCCTGAGTTACTTC. This encodes CASSQVLASLSYF.

By proportion, this clone is medium-sized. This sequence joins TRBV28 and TRBJ2-1; D may be TRBD1 or TRBD2 (5 bases each). The CDR3 is 14 amino acids. Trimming removed 6 bases at V and 2 bases at J, with 11 bases between. Germline CDR1 MDHEN, CDR2 SYDVKM. The CDR3, as DNA: TGTGCCAGCAGGCCGGTGGGACCCTACAATGAGCAGTTCTTC. This gives the protein CASRPVGPYNEQFF.

This clone has a handful of counts. CDR3 sequence reads: CASSSTSESSYNEQFF. In DNA form, the CDR3 reads TGTGCCAGCAGCTCGACTAGCGAAAGCTCCTACAATGAGCAGTTCTTC. The V gene is TRBV11-2, the J gene TRBJ2-1, with 8 bases aligning to TRBD2. Germline lookup yields CDR1 SGHAT and CDR2 FQNNGV. V lost 4 bases and J lost 0; bases outside the gene matches: 5. There are 16 residues in the CDR3.

This clone was detected many times. The chain links TRBV5-1 to TRBJ2-5; a weak D match, TRBD2 (6 bases). CDR1 and CDR2 (germline): SGHRS, YFSETQ. The germline V and J ends were trimmed by 4 bases and 3 bases, with 16 bases remaining between them. This CDR3 has 15 residues. The chain's CDR3 is CASSPGVGTEETQYF. As DNA, the CDR3 is TGCGCCAGCAGCCCTGGGGTGGGGACTGAAGAGACCCAGTACTTC. The full variable domain, rest sourced from reference TRBV5-1 and TRBJ2-5, is KAGVTQTPRYLIKTRGQQVTLSCSPISGHRSVSWYQQTPGQGLQFLFEYFSETQRNKGNFPGRFSGRQFSNSRSEMNVSTLELGDSALYLCASSPGVGTEETQYFGPGTRLLVL.

This clone was counted many times. The chain has TRBV9 and TRBJ2-7; a weak D match, TRBD2 (6 bases). This CDR3 has 13 amino acids. Germline loops: CDR1 SGDLS, CDR2 YYNGEE. V gave up 3 bases and J gave up 6 bases, with 13 bases separating them. This CDR3 reads CASSGGPGGEQYF. DNA for the CDR3: TGTGCCAGCAGCGGAGGCCCCGGGGGCGAGCAGTACTTC.

With respect to this clone: The CDR3 does not end in the conserved phenylalanine or tryptophan, so this is likely a read error. The chain joins TRBV27 to TRBJ2-1; D may be TRBD2 (5 bases). Germline CDR1 reads MNHEY; CDR2 reads SMNVEV (reference sequence). This CDR3 contains 12 residues. Deletions cut 9 bases from V and 9 bases from J, with 15 bases between. The CDR3 sequence: CARGTFRGEQFV. CDR3 bases: TGTGCCAGGGGCACTTTCCGGGGTGAGCAGTTCGTC.

The chain recombines TRBV9 with TRBJ2-2, with 12 bases fitting TRBD2. The CDR3 is 15 residues long. V dropped 3 bases and J dropped 9; count of bases not matched to a gene: 6. The germline V gene encodes CDR1 SGDLS and CDR2 YYNGEE. CDR3 bases: TGTGCCAGCAGCGGACTAGCGGGAGATACCTGGGAGCTGTTTTTT. Translating it yields CASSGLAGDTWELFF.

This chain links TRBV28 with TRBJ1-2; 7 nucleotides align to TRBD1. Unmatched junction bases numbered 12, after V lost 1 base and J lost 4 bases. Germline V CDR1 and CDR2: MDHEN, SYDVKM. The CDR3 runs 17 residues. CDR3 nucleotides: TGTGCCAGCAGTTTATCTATTGGGGCAGGGGGAAGCTATGGCTACACCTTC. It specifies CASSLSIGAGGSYGYTF.

This clone was observed many times. One end of the junction does not line up with germline, which may come from a read error. The chain links TRBV19 to TRBJ2-1; TRBD2 matches at 14 bases. CDR1 is LNHDA and CDR2 is SQIVND in the germline V gene (reference sequence). The CDR3 is 13 residues long. CDR3 sequence: CASSTRTSGRRIF. The CDR3 DNA reads TGTGCCAGTAGTACCCGGACTAGCGGGAGGAGGATCTTC.

The chain links TRBV9 to TRBJ2-5, with a weak D call TRBD2 (6 bases). The V end lost 9 bases, the J end lost 4 bases, and 22 bases lay between the germline ends. Germline V gene sequence: CDR1 SGDLS, CDR2 YYNGEE. CDR3 length equals 15 residues. The CDR3 DNA follows: TGTGCCATCATCGCGGGGTCCATAGGGCCAGAGACCCAGTACTTC. Amino acids: CAIIAGSIGPETQYF.

The chain combines TRBV19 with TRBJ1-2; 7 nucleotides agree with TRBD1. V trimming: 5 bases; J trimming: 7 bases; junction bases outside the gene matches: 10. The CDR3 runs to 14 residues. Germline CDR1 LNHDA, CDR2 SQIVND (reference sequence). The CDR3 spells CASSGWTGMSGYTF. CDR3 in DNA: TGTGCCAGTAGTGGTTGGACAGGAATGTCTGGCTACACCTTC.